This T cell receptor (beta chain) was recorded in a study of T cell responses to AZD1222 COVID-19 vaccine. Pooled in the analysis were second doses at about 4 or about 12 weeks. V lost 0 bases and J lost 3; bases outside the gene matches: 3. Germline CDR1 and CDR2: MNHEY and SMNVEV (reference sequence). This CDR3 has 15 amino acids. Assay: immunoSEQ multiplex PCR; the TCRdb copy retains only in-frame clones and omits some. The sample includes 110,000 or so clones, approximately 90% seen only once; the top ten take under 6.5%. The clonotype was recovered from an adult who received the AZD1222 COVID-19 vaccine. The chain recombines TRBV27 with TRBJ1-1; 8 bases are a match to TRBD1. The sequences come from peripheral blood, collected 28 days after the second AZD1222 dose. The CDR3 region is CASSLSRGPYTEAFF. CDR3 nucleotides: TGTGCCAGCAGTTTATCCAGGGGGCCGTACACTGAAGCTTTCTTT.